One TCR beta chain is described in this entry. Its antigen is unknown. The CDR3 totals 18 residues. Trimming took 3 bases from V and 3 from J; bases not matched to a gene: 16. CDR1 is SGHNT and CDR2 is YYREEE in the germline V gene (reference sequence). The data were taken from a study of pediatric ulcerative colitis. Across the study: Disease was pancolitis in several and left-sided in two, histology-confirmed. General study findings and limits: Rectal pinch biopsies may include blood-derived T cells.

The assay was run at survey level. Samples were sequenced at Survey level, maximum 500,000 reads. Method: immunoSEQ multiplex PCR; TCRdb's copy keeps in-frame clones and lacks some. The data contain about 17,000 clones, roughly 74% of them singletons. During colonoscopy, one to two rectal pinch biopsies were collected. The receptor was derived from a girl under 18 with moderate ulcerative colitis. Sequencing was carried out using gut tissue. The chain uses TRBV5-4 and TRBJ2-3, with TRBD2 identical over 7 bases. DNA for the CDR3: TGTGCCAGCAGCTCCCCCAGGTTTGTGGGAGGGCCTACAGATACGCAGTATTTT. Translating gives CASSSPRFVGGPTDTQYF.